Here is one TCR beta chain with its context. The antigen this receptor binds is unknown. There are no base qualities to consult, and no much larger clone falls within one base. The data were taken from a study of T cells in Graves' hyperthyroidism and ophthalmopathy (dated by TCRdb to the late 2010s). About the investigation overall: TCR V-J signatures able to tell the groups apart were searched for in a discovery cohort of 100 patients, of whom about 40 had Graves' ophthalmopathy and about 60 had stable Graves' hyperthyroidism. An independent validation cohort of around 19 hyperthyroidism patients and approximately 16 patients who later progressed to ophthalmopathy tested prospective prediction of ophthalmopathy. For training and testing, the roughly 93 patients in the discovery cohort were randomly divided in a 7:3 ratio. The study also compared thyroid tissue and blood T-cell repertoires from about 6 Graves' hyperthyroidism patients. Once sampling was done, hyperthyroidism patients were given methimazole at a starting dose of 30 mg daily, whereas ophthalmopathy patients were given high-dose intravenous methylprednisolone. TCR Vbeta CDR3 sequencing of fewer than 150 peripheral blood samples (more than 40 ophthalmopathy, roughly 74 hyperthyroidism and some 17 progressor patients) is reported in the paper. What the work shows at the level of the full study, not this receptor alone: In validation, the model predicted progression to ophthalmopathy a median of roughly 6.5 months before onset, with approximately 70% sensitivity and more than 72% specificity. Sample size was not statistically predetermined, and blinding of investigators to group allocation was not performed. A 13 V-J signature model separated ophthalmopathy from stable hyperthyroidism, with about 88% sensitivity and about 81% specificity in cross-validation and 80%/75% in testing. Most expanded thyroid clonotypes (frequency above 0.001) were also detected in blood, a finding suggesting that blood repertoires may reflect thyroid immune responses.

The study excluded patients with uncontrolled infections, other autoimmune diseases, pregnancy or lactation. Diagnoses were established on the basis of clinical symptoms, serum thyroxine and TRAb, thyroid ultrasound, and orbital computed tomography. Trizol reagent was used to extract total RNA, and RNA quality was then checked on an Agilent 2100 Bioanalyzer. The TCR beta CDR3 regions were amplified from RNA transcripts. For the first round of RT-PCR on the TCR CDR3, the HTBI primer set was used together with the Qiagen OneStep RT-PCR kit. Libraries were constructed in a second round of multiplex PCR, after which size selection and purification were carried out. Sequencing of the libraries was done on an Illumina HiSeq2000 using paired-end 100 bp reads. The authors' pipeline ran thus. SOAPnuke was used to process the raw data, with reads discarded if the reads contained adapters or uncalled bases, had a mean Phred below 15, or lacked an exact constant-primer or identifier match. COPE v1.2.5 was used to merge high-quality paired reads, and clonotypes were defined as unique nucleotide sequences. MiTCR v1.1 was used to align clonotypes to the IMGT TRBV, TRBD and TRBJ reference segments. The analysis was restricted to V-J combinations with a frequency above 0.0001, which together covered 99.2% of the repertoires. The TCS score was defined as F50 (clonal expansion) divided by E x V (chaos), with BLOSUM62-based TCRdist calculated between CDR3 peptides within each V-J. Welch's t-statistics and random forest reduced several hundred V-J features to 13, which were used in a naive Bayes classifier (R e1071). The Morisita-Horn index was used to measure how similar the thyroid and blood repertoires were. TCRdb reanalyzed the raw reads on its own, using fastp at Q25 for trimming and MiXCR for clone calling, and kept in-frame beta chains. For every CDR3 protein sequence, its rows merge into one entry that carries the most common genes and DNA. The V and J calls were not made by the authors but by TCRdb's processing. This sample comprises approximately 700,000 distinct CDR3 sequences, just under 45% of them detected only once. Less than 8.5% of the sample rests with the top ten.

Sequencing input: peripheral blood or thyroid tissue (not recorded which). This receptor was identified in an adult man with Graves' disease, either hyperthyroidism or ophthalmopathy (not recorded which).

This receptor carries the CDR3 CRAGVENEKLFF. Here is the DNA: TGCAGAGCGGGGGTCGAGAATGAAAAACTGTTTTTT. The chain employs TRBV20-1 and TRBJ1-4; TRBD1 is a possible D gene, resting on 5 matching bases. For CDR1 and CDR2, the germline V gene (reference sequence) lists DFQATT and SNEGSKA. The CDR3 runs 12 amino acids, cysteine and phenylalanine included. The retained sequence is limited to the CDR3, 36 bases, with the frame set at the first base.